This T cell receptor (beta chain) was identified during a study of vaccination effects on CD4 cells after COVID-19. Overall study: Post-vaccine specimens arrived a median 72 days past the second dose.

Per the germline V gene, CDR1 is SNHLY and CDR2 is FYNNEI. Trimming took 8 bases from V and 1 from J; bases not matched to a gene: 5. This CDR3 has 15 amino acids. As concerns this clone: Its antigen remains unknown.

Antigen-specific CD4+ T cells were expanded with viral peptide pools in the ViraFEST assay before sequencing. CD4+ T cell isolation took place after about nine days of culture. Participants each got two BNT162b2 or mRNA-1273 vaccine doses. Nucleocapsid antibodies were negative in the vaccine recipients, who had never had SARS-CoV-2 infection. The data were produced by immunoSEQ multiplex PCR, yet TCRdb's version contains in-frame clones alone and is incomplete. The sample carries 27,000 or so clones, around four fifths recorded once. The origin of this receptor is a human donor who received a COVID-19 vaccine. Some clones in this sample may be carry-over from other donors' samples. The sample consisted of CD4+ T cells from PBMCs cultured with HCoV-NL63 spike peptides, taken after COVID-19 vaccination. The chain employs TRBV2 and TRBJ2-3, with 11 positions matching TRBD2. CDR3 protein: CASRQLAGGTDTQYF. The CDR3 region has the DNA TGTGCCAGCCGTCAACTAGCGGGGGGCACAGATACGCAGTATTTT.